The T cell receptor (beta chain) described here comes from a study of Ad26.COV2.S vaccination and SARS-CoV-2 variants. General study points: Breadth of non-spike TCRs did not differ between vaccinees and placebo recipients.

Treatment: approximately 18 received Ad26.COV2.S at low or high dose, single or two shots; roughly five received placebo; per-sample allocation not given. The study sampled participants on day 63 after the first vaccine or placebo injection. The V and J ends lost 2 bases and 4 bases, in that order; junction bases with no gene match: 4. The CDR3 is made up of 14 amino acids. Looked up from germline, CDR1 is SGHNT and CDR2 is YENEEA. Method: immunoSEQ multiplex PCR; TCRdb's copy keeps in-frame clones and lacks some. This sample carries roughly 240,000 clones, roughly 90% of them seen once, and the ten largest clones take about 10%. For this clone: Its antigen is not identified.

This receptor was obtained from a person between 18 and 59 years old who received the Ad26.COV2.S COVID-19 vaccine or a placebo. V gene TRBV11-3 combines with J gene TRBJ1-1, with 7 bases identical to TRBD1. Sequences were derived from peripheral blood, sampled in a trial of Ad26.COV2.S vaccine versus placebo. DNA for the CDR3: TGTGCCAGCAGCTTAACAGGGGTTGGCACTGAAGCTTTCTTT. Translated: CASSLTGVGTEAFF.